The next 10 T cell receptor beta chains were all read from a single sample in a study of blood T cell repertoires in COVID-19. The repertoire was sequenced with immunoSEQ multiplex PCR; TCRdb's copy has only in-frame clones and lacks some. The sample consists of approximately 210,000 clones, around 82% of them appearing once. The sample comprised peripheral blood. These receptors were taken from a woman between 40 and 55 years old with active or convalescent COVID-19.

The chain carries TRBV7-3 and TRBJ2-4, with 9 bases fitting TRBD1. Germline trimming cut 1 base from V and 4 bases from J; bases unmatched to any gene: 11. CDR1 is SGHTA, CDR2 FQGTGA, per germline. CDR3 length equals 18 residues. CDR3 in DNA: TGTGCCAGCAGCTTAATCCCAGGGGGTGGGACAGGGAAAAACATTCAGTACTTC. It specifies CASSLIPGGGTGKNIQYF.

This sequence joins TRBV30 and TRBJ1-5, with D possibly matching TRBD1 (5 bases). Germline-derived CDR1 and CDR2 are GTSNPN and SVGIG (reference sequence). CDR3 size: 13 residues. Between the trimmed V and J ends, which lost 1 base and 6 bases, there was a span of 10 bases. The CDR3 region is CAWSAGTPQPQHF. The DNA for the CDR3 is TGTGCCTGGAGTGCCGGGACTCCTCAGCCCCAGCATTTT.

This sequence joins TRBV28 and TRBJ1-5, with D possibly being TRBD1 (6 bases). The V and J ends lost 3 bases and 4 bases respectively, with 10 bases between them. Per germline, CDR1 MDHEN and CDR2 SYDVKM. The CDR3 has 14 residues. The chain's CDR3 is CASSFPRGNQPQHF. CDR3 sequence (DNA): TGTGCCAGCAGTTTTCCCAGGGGAAATCAGCCCCAGCATTTT.

This rearrangement joins TRBV5-5 to TRBJ2-7, with 8 positions matching TRBD1. This CDR3 spans 15 amino acids. The V segment lost 4 bases and the J segment 5 bases; nucleotides outside the gene matches: 11. Germline V CDR1 and CDR2: SGHKS, YYEKEE (reference sequence). CDR3 DNA: TGTGCCAGCAGCGGGGGGACAGGCAGAGCGGACGAGCAGTACTTC. Its translation: CASSGGTGRADEQYF.

V is TRBV7-2 and J is TRBJ2-7; D is ambiguous. The CDR3 consists of 13 residues. Germline values: CDR1 SGHTA, CDR2 FQGNSA. V was shortened by 5 bases and J by 0 bases, with 8 bases between the two germline ends. DNA for the CDR3: TGTGCCAGCAGCCAGACACCCTCCTACGAGCAGTACTTC. As protein: CASSQTPSYEQYF. Full variable domain (missing parts from reference TRBV7-2 and TRBJ2-7): GAGVSQSPSNKVTEKGKDVELRCDPISGHTALYWYRQSLGQGLEFLIYFQGNSAPDKSGLPSDRFSAERTGGSVSTLTIQRTQQEDSAVYLCASSQTPSYEQYFGPGTRLTVT.

A single count supports this clone. The V and J genes are TRBV24-1 and TRBJ1-1; D not resolved. Germline V gene sequence: CDR1 KGHDR, CDR2 SFDVKD. The CDR3 is 12 amino acids. Trimming stripped 4 bases from V and 3 bases from J, with 5 bases between. In nucleotides, the CDR3 is TGTGCCACCAGTGACCAGGACACTGAAGCTTTCTTT. The encoded protein is CATSDQDTEAFF.

The chain employs TRBV29-1 and TRBJ1-4; TRBD1 might be the D (6 bases). This CDR3 region has 13 residues. V lost 6 bases and J 8 bases, leaving 16 bases between the germline ends. Germline-derived CDR1 and CDR2 are SQVTM and ANQGSEA. In DNA, the CDR3 is TGCAGCGTGTCCCCCAGGGGTTACGAAAAACTGTTTTTT. This codes for CSVSPRGYEKLFF.

At least ten counts were recorded for this clone. This chain links TRBV6-2 or TRBV6-3 with TRBJ1-4; 7 nucleotides line up with TRBD1. From germline, CDR1 is MNHEY and CDR2 SVGEGT. The junction had 5 bases not matched to a gene; V was cut back by 4 bases and J by 3 bases. The CDR3 covers 15 residues. The CDR3 DNA follows: TGTGCCAGCAGTTCCAGGGGGGCAGCTAATGAAAAACTGTTTTTT. It codes for CASSSRGAANEKLFF.

The chain has TRBV5-1 and TRBJ1-1; D call uncertain. Between the trimmed V and J ends, which lost 0 bases and 2 bases, there was a span of 5 bases. CDR1 is SGHRS and CDR2 is YFSETQ in the germline V gene. The CDR3 is made up of 13 amino acids. The CDR3 is CASSLAQNTEAFF. In DNA form, the CDR3 reads TGCGCCAGCAGCTTGGCCCAAAACACTGAAGCTTTCTTT.

V gene TRBV2 combines with J gene TRBJ2-5; the D gene is possibly TRBD1 (6 bases). The CDR3 has 14 amino acids. V was shortened by 8 bases and J by 2 bases, with 15 bases between the two germline ends. Germline CDR1 is SNHLY and CDR2 is FYNNEI. CDR3: CASGAGTKQETQYF. For the CDR3, the DNA is TGTGCCAGCGGCGCCGGGACAAAACAAGAGACCCAGTACTTC. Using reference TRBV2 and TRBJ2-5 for the parts outside the CDR3, the full variable domain is EPEVTQTPSHQVTQMGQEVILRCVPISNHLYFYWYRQILGQKVEFLVSFYNNEISEKSEIFDDQFSVERPDGSNFTLKIRSTKLEDSAMYFCASGAGTKQETQYFGPGTRLLVL.